This entry features one T cell receptor (beta chain) sequence. No antigen is known for it. This CDR3 is 13 amino acids long. V shed 6 bases and J 5 bases; nucleotides not matched to a gene: 4. CDR1 is MDHEN and CDR2 is SYDVKM in the germline V gene. The repertoire was sequenced with immunoSEQ multiplex PCR; TCRdb's copy has only in-frame clones and lacks some. The data show some 130,000 clones, 92% seen once. This entry comes from a study of T cell responses to AZD1222 COVID-19 vaccine. The study, taken as a whole, reports: Along spike, vaccine-associated CD4 TCRs were found throughout, with dominance at 160-218 and 743-854. Seropositive at baseline were only a handful of AZD1222 recipients. Within unmutated variant regions lay the reported targets of nearly half of spike-specific TCRs.

Recipients boosted at about 4 weeks or about 12 weeks are pooled. The chain joins TRBV28 to TRBJ1-2, with 9 bases fitting TRBD1. Sequenced material: peripheral blood, taken 28 days after the second AZD1222 dose. The receptor was derived from an adult who received the AZD1222 COVID-19 vaccine. The CDR3 loop is CASRTQGAYGYTF. The CDR3 DNA follows: TGTGCCAGCAGGACACAGGGGGCGTATGGCTACACCTTC.